This entry lists 3 T cell receptor beta chains sequenced from one sample in a study of shared clonotypes between healthy human individuals. The repertoire was sequenced with immunoSEQ multiplex PCR; TCRdb's copy has only in-frame clones and lacks some. The repertoire holds about 1.1 million clones, with approximately 80% as singletons. Sequencing was done on a sample of memory CD4+ T cells from PBMCs. Described subset: CD45RA-negative fraction. These TCRs come from a man aged 18-30 years in good health. Some clones in this sample may be carry-over from other donors' samples.

About this clone itself: The sample contains more than one DNA sequence encoding this CDR3. The CDR3 nucleotides are TGTGCCAGCAGCCTAGCGGGAGGCGGAGAGACCCAGTACTTC. Translation: CASSLAGGGETQYF. The chain joins TRBV5-4 to TRBJ2-5, with 11 bases aligning to TRBD2. The V gene end was trimmed by 4 bases and the J gene end by 4 bases; junction bases not matched to a gene: 3. In germline, CDR1 is SGHNT, CDR2 YYREEE (reference sequence). CDR3 length: 14 amino acids.

This chain links TRBV2 with TRBJ1-5, with TRBD1 matching 9 bases. The CDR3 covers 13 residues. With 9 bases clipped from V and 5 bases from J, the junction kept 5 bases outside the gene matches. CDR1 and CDR2 (germline): SNHLY, FYNNEI. The CDR3 protein is CASNRGLDQPQHF. The CDR3 DNA is TGTGCCAGTAACAGGGGGCTCGATCAGCCCCAGCATTTT.

The chain is built from TRBV29-1 and TRBJ2-5; the match to TRBD2 covers 8 bases. The CDR3 length is 13 residues. V lost 8 bases and J lost 5; bases outside the gene matches: 10. Germline CDR1 SQVTM, CDR2 ANQGSEA. The CDR3 DNA reads as TGCAGCACAACTGAGAGCGGGAGTGAGACCCAGTACTTC. This translates into CSTTESGSETQYF.